This TCR beta chain came from a study of T cell responses to AZD1222 COVID-19 vaccine. Study-level results: Epitopes outside B.1.351 and B.1.1.7 mutated regions reportedly drew nearly half of spike TCRs.

This CDR3 is 18 amino acids long. CDR1 is SEHNR and CDR2 is FQNEAQ in the germline V gene (reference sequence). The V end lost 4 bases, the J end lost 0 bases, and 19 bases lay between the germline ends. Remarks on this clone: Its cognate antigen is unknown.

TCRdb's table, derived via immunoSEQ multiplex PCR, lists solely in-frame clones and lacks some. The sample holds about 140,000 clones, approximately 92% seen once. This sample comprised peripheral blood, obtained 28 days after the second AZD1222 dose. This chain uses TRBV7-9 with TRBJ1-3; unclear D gene. This TCR derives from an adult who received the AZD1222 COVID-19 vaccine. This CDR3 reads CASSSHMTRLLSGNTIYF. CDR3 nucleotide sequence: TGTGCCAGCAGCTCCCACATGACAAGGCTCCTCTCTGGAAACACCATATATTTT. The whole variable domain, filled in from reference TRBV7-9 and TRBJ1-3, reads DTGVSQNPRHKITKRGQNVTFRCDPISEHNRLYWYRQTLGQGPEFLTYFQNEAQLEKSRLLSDRFSAERPKGSFSTLEIQRTEQGDSAMYLCASSSHMTRLLSGNTIYFGEGSWLTVV.